The 27 T cell receptor beta chains given below trace back to one sample, sequenced in a study of T cells in Graves' hyperthyroidism and ophthalmopathy. RNA transcripts served as the template for amplifying TCR beta CDR3 regions. HTBI primers were used for first-round RT-PCR of the TCR CDR3. Each CDR3 protein is one row after TCRdb ran MiXCR on the multiplex PCR reads. The sample lists about 160,000 distinct CDR3 sequences; about a tenth were seen once. Sequencing input: blood. The receptor source for this set is a woman aged 18-29 years with Graves' hyperthyroidism that later progressed to Graves' ophthalmopathy.

Many counts were recorded for this clonotype. This chain links TRBV12-3 or TRBV12-4 with TRBJ1-5; TRBD1 might be the D (6 bases). Trimming took 4 bases from V and 4 from J, leaving 11 bases between them. The CDR3 runs to 14 residues. This chain's CDR3 is CASSWGQGNQPQHF. CDR3 nucleotides: TGTGCCAGCAGTTGGGGGCAGGGGAATCAGCCCCAGCATTTT.

Ten or more counts support this clonotype. This rearrangement joins TRBV12-3 or TRBV12-4 to TRBJ1-2; the match to TRBD1 covers 11 bases. V lost 4 bases and J lost 6; bases outside the gene matches: 1. The CDR3 has 13 residues. Here the CDR3 DNA reads TGTGCCAGCAGTTCGGGACAGGGGGATGGCTACACCTTC. This codes for CASSSGQGDGYTF.

The chain uses TRBV6-4 and TRBJ1-1; D remains ambiguous. The CDR3 length is 13 residues. V was shortened by 4 bases and J by 3 bases, with 9 bases between the two germline ends. CDR1 is MRHNA, CDR2 SNTAGT, per germline. CDR3 DNA sequence: TGTGCCAGCAGTGCCACCCGGGACACTGAAGCTTTCTTT. Its translation is CASSATRDTEAFF.

This clonotype has a count of ten or more. This chain uses TRBV7-6 with TRBJ2-3, with 7 bases aligning to TRBD2. Germline-derived CDR1 and CDR2 are SGHVS and FNYEAQ. The V segment lost 5 bases and the J segment 9 bases; nucleotides outside the gene matches: 8. This CDR3 has 13 residues. The CDR3 region is CASSNPGGETQYF. The CDR3 region has the DNA TGTGCCAGCAGCAACCCGGGGGGAGAAACGCAGTATTTT.

The V gene is TRBV24-1, the J gene TRBJ2-2; 7 bases agree with TRBD1. Germline CDR1 is KGHDR and CDR2 is SFDVKD. Germline trimming cut 9 bases from V and 2 bases from J; bases unmatched to any gene: 5. This CDR3 has 14 amino acids. The CDR3 sequence is CATGTDINTGELFF. The CDR3 DNA sequence: TGTGCCACCGGGACAGACATAAACACCGGGGAGCTGTTTTTT.

This clonotype was counted a single time. A clone one base away is much larger, so this may be a read error. The rearrangement joins TRBV7-9 to TRBJ2-3; 8 bases are a match to TRBD2. The germline CDR1 and CDR2 sequences are SEHNR and FQNEAQ (reference sequence). The CDR3 covers 16 residues. This CDR3 is CANSSPFRAGDDTQYF. The CDR3 DNA reads as TGTGCCAACAGCTCGCCCTTTCGAGCGGGGGATGATACGCAGTATTTT. Full variable domain (outside the CDR3, taken from reference TRBV7-9 and TRBJ2-3): DTGVSQNPRHKITKRGQNVTFRCDPISEHNRLYWYRQTLGQGPEFLTYFQNEAQLEKSRLLSDRFSAERPKGSFSTLEIQRTEQGDSAMYLCANSSPFRAGDDTQYFGPGTRLTVL.

This clonotype has ten or more counts. This chain uses TRBV29-1 with TRBJ1-2; tentative D call: TRBD1 (6 bases). Germline assignment: CDR1 SQVTM and CDR2 ANQGSEA. This CDR3 spans 13 amino acids. The V end lost 6 bases, the J end lost 2 bases, and 13 bases lay between the germline ends. CDR3 coding DNA: TGCAGCGTCATAGACAGGAGGAACTATGGCTACACCTTC. Amino acids: CSVIDRRNYGYTF.

This clonotype was detected ten times or more. The genes are TRBV12-3 or TRBV12-4 and TRBJ1-3; D remains unclear. The ends were cut back, 5 bases at V and 8 bases at J, with 10 bases in the middle. The CDR3 contains 12 residues. CDR3 nucleotide sequence: TGTGCCAGCAGTCCCACAATAGACACCATATATTTT. Protein sequence: CASSPTIDTIYF.

This clonotype was seen ten or more times. As DNA, the CDR3 is TGTGCCAGCAGCTTAGACGGGCCCTATGGCTACACCTTC. This encodes CASSLDGPYGYTF. The chain is built from TRBV11-2 and TRBJ1-2; D uncertain. CDR1 and CDR2 (germline): SGHAT, FQNNGV. Trimming took 0 bases from V and 4 from J, leaving 6 bases between them. This CDR3 region has 13 residues.

This clonotype was counted at least ten times. This chain connects TRBV27 to TRBJ2-1; TRBD2 aligns across 7 bases. J was trimmed by 7 bases and V by 0 bases; bases with no gene match: 6. The V gene's germline CDR1 is MNHEY and CDR2 SMNVEV (reference sequence). The CDR3 has 15 amino acids. In nucleotides, the CDR3 is TGTGCCAGCAGTTTATCTTGGGAGGGCTATAATGAGCAGTTCTTC. This sequence encodes CASSLSWEGYNEQFF.

This clonotype came up a few times. The chain links TRBV14 to TRBJ2-5; 11 positions agree with TRBD2. The germline CDR1 and CDR2 sequences are SGHDN and FVKESK. With 4 bases clipped from V and 5 bases from J, the junction kept 6 bases outside the gene matches. The CDR3 covers 15 residues. CDR3 in DNA: TGTGCCAGCAGCCCTCGACTAGCGGGGTCTGAGACCCAGTACTTC. It encodes CASSPRLAGSETQYF.

This clonotype has at least ten counts. At one end the junction does not follow the germline gene, possibly because of a read error. Written as DNA, the CDR3 is TGCAGTGCTGAGACTTGGGGGGGCAAACAGCCCCAGCATTTT. This encodes CSAETWGGKQPQHF. The rearrangement links TRBV20-1 to TRBJ1-5; D is perhaps TRBD1 (6 bases). The CDR3 extends over 14 amino acids. Germline CDR1 DFQATT, CDR2 SNEGSKA (reference sequence).

This clonotype was counted a few times. The chain couples TRBV19 to TRBJ1-2; D might be TRBD1 (6 bases). Trimming stripped 4 bases from V and 6 bases from J, with 21 bases between. Looked up from germline, CDR1 is LNHDA and CDR2 is SQIVND (reference sequence). The CDR3 spans 16 residues. This CDR3 is CASSTTRAGVFDGYTF. The CDR3 DNA reads TGTGCCAGTAGTACAACCCGCGCAGGGGTTTTCGATGGCTACACCTTC.

The sample holds a few counts of this clonotype. V gene TRBV18 combines with J gene TRBJ2-7; possibly TRBD1 or TRBD2 for D (6 bases each). The V end lost 3 bases, the J end lost 4 bases, and 22 bases lay between the germline ends. The CDR3 is 17 amino acids. CDR1 and CDR2 from the germline V gene are KGHSH and LQKENI. CDR3 bases: TGTGCCAGCTCACCGAGCAGCGGAGGGGGAAGGGAATACGAGCAGTACTTC. The encoded protein is CASSPSSGGGREYEQYF.

This clonotype was picked up many times. The rearrangement uses TRBV7-7 and TRBJ2-1; no definite D call. V dropped 0 bases and J dropped 2 bases, with 5 bases sitting between them. The length of the CDR3 is 14 residues. CDR1 and CDR2 (germline): SSHAT, FNYEAQ (reference sequence). The CDR3 nucleotides read TGTGCCAGCAGCTTAGCCGGGCCCTACAATGAGCAGTTCTTC. Its translation is CASSLAGPYNEQFF.

In this sample, this clonotype turned up many times. The V gene is TRBV20-1, the J gene TRBJ2-7; TRBD1 is a possible D gene (5 bases). The CDR3 is 11 residues long. Trimming pared 4 bases from V and 3 bases from J, leaving 7 bases between. Per the germline V gene, CDR1 is DFQATT and CDR2 is SNEGSKA (reference sequence). The CDR3 DNA reads TGCAGTGCTACAGGGATCTACGAGCAGTACTTC. It codes for CSATGIYEQYF.

This clonotype was observed a few times. J is TRBJ1-3 and V is TRBV5-5; TRBD1 agrees at 8 bases. J was trimmed by 4 bases and V by 4 bases; bases with no gene match: 7. Germline loops: CDR1 SGHKS, CDR2 YYEKEE (reference sequence). The CDR3 extends over 15 amino acids. DNA of the CDR3: TGTGCCAGCAGCCCGGACAGGGTGACCGGAAACACCATATATTTT. Its protein is CASSPDRVTGNTIYF. Complete variable domain (other parts from reference TRBV5-5 and TRBJ1-3): DAGVTQSPTHLIKTRGQQVTLRCSPISGHKSVSWYQQVLGQGPQFIFQYYEKEERGRGNFPDRFSARQFPNYSSELNVNALLLGDSALYLCASSPDRVTGNTIYFGEGSWLTVV.

This clonotype was seen a few times. The chain has TRBV28 and TRBJ2-3, with D possibly matching TRBD2 (7 bases). V lost 3 bases and J 0 bases, leaving 10 bases between the germline ends. Germline-derived CDR1 and CDR2 are MDHEN and SYDVKM. CDR3 length: 15 residues. The CDR3 loop is CASSFGGLSTDTQYF. The CDR3 nucleotides read TGTGCCAGCAGTTTCGGGGGGCTAAGCACAGATACGCAGTATTTT.

The sample holds many counts of this clonotype. This chain links TRBV3-1 with TRBJ1-1; TRBD1 matches 9 bases. This CDR3 has 14 amino acids. V shed 4 bases and J 1 base; nucleotides not matched to a gene: 1. Germline-derived CDR1 and CDR2 are LGHDT and YNNKEL (reference sequence). CDR3 sequence: CASSLGQGNTEAFF. CDR3 coding DNA: TGTGCCAGCAGCCTGGGACAGGGGAACACTGAAGCTTTCTTT.

The chain links TRBV6-5 to TRBJ1-2, with D unclear. The germline CDR1 and CDR2 sequences are MNHEY and SVGAGI. The CDR3 runs to 13 residues. V was shortened by 0 bases and J by 4 bases, with 6 bases between the two germline ends. The CDR3 reads CASSYSTIYGYTF. The CDR3 DNA reads TGTGCCAGCAGTTACTCGACTATCTATGGCTACACCTTC.

This clonotype showed up many times. The V call is TRBV7-8, the J call TRBJ2-7; 8 bases agree with TRBD2. Germline V gene sequence: CDR1 SGHVS, CDR2 FQNEAQ. The CDR3 length is 15 residues. V was pared by 1 base and J by 0 bases, with 2 bases of the junction left unmatched. The chain's CDR3 is CASSLVAGGSYEQYF. The CDR3 coding sequence is TGTGCCAGCAGCTTAGTTGCGGGGGGCTCCTACGAGCAGTACTTC.

Notes on this clonotype: This could be a read error, since a much larger clone is one nucleotide away. CDR3 loop: CASSSEGLQNSPLRF. The CDR3 DNA reads as TGTGCCAGCAGCTCCGAGGGACTCCAGAATTCACCCCTCCGCTTT. The chain uses TRBV11-2 and TRBJ1-6; TRBD1 is a possible D gene (5 bases). The CDR3 covers 15 residues. Germline values: CDR1 SGHAT, CDR2 FQNNGV. The complete variable domain, with remaining parts taken from reference TRBV11-2 and TRBJ1-6, reads EAGVAQSPRYKIIEKRQSVAFWCNPISGHATLYWYQQILGQGPKLLIQFQNNGVVDDSQLPKDRFSAERLKGVDSTLKIQPAKLEDSAVYLCASSSEGLQNSPLRFGNGTRLTVT.

The chain couples TRBV15 to TRBJ2-3; TRBD2 matches 11 bases. The CDR3 has 17 amino acids. CDR1 is LNHNV and CDR2 is YYDKDF in the germline V gene (reference sequence). J lost 1 base, V lost 0 bases, and 3 bases had no gene match. The CDR3 loop is CATSREGSGGGTDTQYF. In nucleotides, the CDR3 is TGTGCCACCAGCAGAGAAGGTAGCGGGGGGGGCACAGATACGCAGTATTTT.

The J gene is TRBJ1-5, the V gene TRBV20-1; tentatively, D is TRBD1 (6 bases). The CDR3 runs 15 residues. V shed 2 bases and J shed 0 bases, with 11 bases lying between them. CDR1 is DFQATT and CDR2 is SNEGSKA in the germline V gene (reference sequence). CDR3 nucleotides: TGCAGTGCTAGACGAGAGGGGGTTAGCAATCAGCCCCAGCATTTT. Translated: CSARREGVSNQPQHF.

This clonotype was recorded a few times. V is TRBV5-1 and J is TRBJ2-4; 7 bases align to TRBD1. J lost 0 bases, V lost 2 bases, and 8 bases had no gene match. Per the germline V gene, CDR1 is SGHRS and CDR2 is YFSETQ. This CDR3 region has 17 residues. The CDR3 loop reads CASSLMEGGLAKNIQYF. CDR3 in DNA: TGCGCCAGCAGCTTAATGGAAGGGGGCCTAGCCAAAAACATTCAGTACTTC.

There are many counts of this clonotype. The J gene is TRBJ2-7, the V gene TRBV20-1, with D possibly being TRBD1 or TRBD2 (6 bases each). Per germline, CDR1 DFQATT and CDR2 SNEGSKA (reference sequence). V lost 4 bases and J lost 7, with 14 bases in between. The CDR3 consists of 12 residues. As DNA, the CDR3 is TGCAGTGCTACCCGTGGGGGGCAAGAGCAGTACTTC. Its protein is CSATRGGQEQYF.

This clonotype was seen at least ten times. The V gene is TRBV12-3 or TRBV12-4, the J gene TRBJ2-1, with D tentatively TRBD1 or TRBD2 (6 bases each). There are 15 residues in the CDR3. Deletions cut 3 bases from V and 0 bases from J, with 9 bases between. CDR3 coding DNA: TGTGCCAGCAGTTTGGAGGGGGGCTCCTACAATGAGCAGTTCTTC. Residues: CASSLEGGSYNEQFF.